This T cell receptor beta chain was captured in a study of control samples from healthy donors and cancer patients. Libraries were prepared by immunoSEQ multiplex PCR; TCRdb keeps only in-frame clonotypes and omits some of them. This sample has some 160,000 clones; 85% to 95% occur once, and the top ten carry 8.5%. Sequenced sample: blood. This TCR came from a woman in her thirties or forties in good health.

CDR3 region: CASSLTGGISVYGYTF. DNA of the CDR3: TGTGCCAGCAGTTTAACGGGGGGCATATCGGTCTATGGCTACACCTTC. The rearrangement joins TRBV9 to TRBJ1-2, with D tentatively TRBD1 (6 bases). Germline CDR1 and CDR2: SGDLS and YYNGEE. The CDR3 loop spans 16 amino acids. V was trimmed by 5 bases and J by 4 bases, leaving 21 bases between them.